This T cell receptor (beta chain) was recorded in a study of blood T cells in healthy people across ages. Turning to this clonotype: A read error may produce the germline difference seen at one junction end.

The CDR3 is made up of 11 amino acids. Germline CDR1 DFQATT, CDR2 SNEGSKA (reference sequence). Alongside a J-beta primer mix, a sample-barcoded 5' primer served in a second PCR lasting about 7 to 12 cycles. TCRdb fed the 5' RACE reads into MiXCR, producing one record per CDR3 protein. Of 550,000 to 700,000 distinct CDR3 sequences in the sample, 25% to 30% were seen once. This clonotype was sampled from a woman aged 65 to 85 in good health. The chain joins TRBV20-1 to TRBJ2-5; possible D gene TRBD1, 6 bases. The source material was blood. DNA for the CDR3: TGCAGCCCCAGAGGGGGAGAGACCCAGTGCTTC. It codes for CSPRGGETQCF.